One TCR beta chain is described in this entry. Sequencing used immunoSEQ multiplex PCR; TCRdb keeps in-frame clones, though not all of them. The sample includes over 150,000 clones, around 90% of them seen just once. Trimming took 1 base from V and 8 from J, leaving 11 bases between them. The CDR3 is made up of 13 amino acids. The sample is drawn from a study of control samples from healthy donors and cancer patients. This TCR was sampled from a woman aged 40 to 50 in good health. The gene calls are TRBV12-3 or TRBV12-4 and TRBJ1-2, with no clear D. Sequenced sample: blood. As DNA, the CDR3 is TGTGCCAGCAGTTTAGGGCGGGGAGGAGGCTACACCTTC. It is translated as CASSLGRGGGYTF.